Listed below are T cell receptor beta chains from one sample, sequenced in a study of blood T cell repertoires in COVID-19. Sequencing was performed with immunoSEQ multiplex PCR; in TCRdb, only in-frame clones are kept and a portion is missing. The profile shows just over 300,000 clones, approximately 90% of them singletons. Sequenced sample: peripheral blood. The receptors were sampled from a young man with active or convalescent COVID-19. Each CDR3 is given with its conserved first and last residue. A D gene is named only where the DNA matches it firmly.

d_gene	v_gene	j_gene	CDR3aa
-	TRBV19	TRBJ1-1	CASSTYDRWTEAFF
-	TRBV2	TRBJ1-1	CAIDRRTEAFF
-	TRBV7-9	TRBJ1-1	CASTKSVNTEAFF
TRBD1	TRBV5-1	TRBJ2-7	CASSLSAGTGTYEQYF
-	TRBV6-6	TRBJ1-1	CASTRDEAAEAFF
-	TRBV7-8	TRBJ1-2	CASSLVANYGYTF
-	TRBV19	TRBJ2-2	CASSIFGGAFGELFF
TRBD1	TRBV19	TRBJ1-4	CASRDRVEEKLFF
TRBD1	TRBV19	TRBJ1-5	CASSVDRGSNQPQHF
TRBD1	TRBV27	TRBJ2-1	CASSHGQGGLNEQFF
-	TRBV27	TRBJ2-7	CASSTGTFRSYEQYF
-	TRBV9	TRBJ2-2	CASSVAGVTGELFF
TRBD1	TRBV18	TRBJ1-5	CASSPPQTGPNQPQHF
-	TRBV6-2/TRBV6-3	TRBJ2-5	CASSYGVGQGGETQYF
TRBD1	TRBV6-1	TRBJ1-1	CASSEYQGANTEAFF
-	TRBV2	TRBJ2-7	CASSRDNYEQYF
TRBD2	TRBV27	TRBJ2-3	CASSLVSGRDTQYF
TRBD2	TRBV4-1	TRBJ2-7	CASSQDSGGVEQYF
-	TRBV4-2	TRBJ2-7	CASSPETASYEQYF
TRBD1	TRBV5-1	TRBJ2-3	CASSPGTGGPDTQYF
TRBD2	TRBV27	TRBJ2-1	CASSWAGGRNEQFF
TRBD1	TRBV19	TRBJ1-5	CASSTGQGHQPQHF
-	TRBV2	TRBJ2-7	CASSDPYRRNYYEQYF
TRBD1	TRBV7-8	TRBJ1-2	CASSGTGQYGYTF
TRBD2	TRBV6-5	TRBJ2-1	CASSYASGYNEQFF
-	TRBV6-4	TRBJ2-3	CASSDGESGTDTQYF
-	TRBV28	TRBJ1-2	CASSTSGRNDYGYTF
TRBD1	TRBV3-1/TRBV3-2	TRBJ1-3	CASSQAGQGLFTIYF
-	TRBV7-2	TRBJ1-5	CASSFAPGPQPQHF
-	TRBV28	TRBJ1-4	CASSLKGGRLFF
-	TRBV7-2	TRBJ2-3	CASSLVAGSSTDTQYF
TRBD2	TRBV5-4	TRBJ2-7	CASSRGPREVEQYF
TRBD2	TRBV5-1	TRBJ2-3	CASSLGTSGSTDTQYF
-	TRBV14	TRBJ1-1	CASSHKLVWNTEAFF
TRBD2	TRBV9	TRBJ2-2	CASSVPGLAGAGELFF
TRBD1	TRBV19	TRBJ2-1	CATKTGTGAYNEQFF
-	TRBV4-1	TRBJ2-7	CASSQFDRTYEQYF
-	TRBV11-2	TRBJ1-5	CASSSATASYYQPQHF
TRBD1	TRBV14	TRBJ1-2	CASSQGDRHYGYTF
TRBD2	TRBV4-1	TRBJ2-3	CASSQLSQRGDDTDTQYF
-	TRBV2	TRBJ2-3	CASSGRPTDTQYF
-	TRBV7-6	TRBJ2-7	CASSSALRGEQYF
-	TRBV27	TRBJ1-5	CASSLSGNQPQHF
-	TRBV19	TRBJ2-5	CASSPSGQPGETQYF
TRBD2	TRBV6-1	TRBJ2-5	CASSTTQAGEETQYF
-	TRBV7-3	TRBJ1-6	CASSLGGGGNSPLHF
-	TRBV4-1	TRBJ1-5	CASSQTIGGYNQPQHF
TRBD2	TRBV29-1	TRBJ2-7	CSVESGLGLGSYEQYF
TRBD1	TRBV12-3/TRBV12-4	TRBJ1-2	CASRRGQGPYTF
TRBD1	TRBV2	TRBJ1-2	CASRTQGARGYTF
TRBD1	TRBV7-8	TRBJ2-2	CASSGRDSNTGELFF
-	TRBV7-2	TRBJ1-4	CASSRQGRATNEKLFF
-	TRBV11-2	TRBJ2-4	CASSPRSWATTKNIQYF